A single sample gave rise to the 8 T cell receptor beta chains below, sequenced in a study of blood T cell repertoires in COVID-19. Measured with immunoSEQ multiplex PCR; TCRdb has only the in-frame clones, and not every one. The sample yields some 200,000 clones, about 86% seen once. Material for sequencing was peripheral blood. All receptors come from a woman aged 25 to 39 who had recovered from COVID-19.

This chain links TRBV10-3 with TRBJ1-2, with TRBD1 matching over 7 bases. J lost 4 bases, V lost 0 bases, and 17 bases had no gene match. Germline CDR1 ENHRY, CDR2 SYGVKD. The CDR3 length is 19 residues. The CDR3: CAISESVGSEGGRSYGYTF. The CDR3 nucleotides read TGTGCCATCAGTGAGTCGGTTGGATCGGAAGGGGGCAGGAGCTATGGCTACACCTTC.

This chain uses TRBV2 with TRBJ1-1, with D maybe TRBD1 (5 bases). The CDR3 sequence is 13 residues long. The ends were cut back, 3 bases at V and 1 base at J, with 6 bases in the middle. Germline CDR1 and CDR2: SNHLY and FYNNEI. CDR3: CASSDRENTEAFF. In DNA, the CDR3 is TGTGCCAGCAGTGACAGGGAGAACACTGAAGCTTTCTTT.

The rearrangement joins TRBV10-3 to TRBJ2-2; 10 bases agree with TRBD2. Germline V lookup: CDR1 ENHRY, CDR2 SYGVKD. The V segment lost 8 bases and the J segment 8 bases; nucleotides outside the gene matches: 20. The CDR3 covers 18 residues. The CDR3 sequence: CAILARLAGEGEPGELFF. DNA of the CDR3: TGTGCCATCTTAGCAAGGCTAGCGGGAGAAGGGGAACCGGGGGAGCTGTTTTTT.

The gene calls are TRBV28 and TRBJ2-7; 11 nucleotides line up with TRBD2. V trimming: 5 bases; J trimming: 3 bases; junction bases outside the gene matches: 3. Germline CDR1 reads MDHEN; CDR2 reads SYDVKM. The CDR3 runs 14 residues. The CDR3 region has the DNA TGTGCCAGCAGTGAGACTAGCGGGAACTACGAGCAGTACTTC. Its protein product is CASSETSGNYEQYF.

The sample holds a few counts of this clone. The chain links TRBV5-1 to TRBJ1-5; 8 positions match TRBD1. CDR3 length: 15 amino acids. J lost 4 bases, V lost 0 bases, and 3 bases had no gene match. Germline CDR1 is SGHRS and CDR2 is YFSETQ. The chain's CDR3 is CASSLGTGTNQPQHF. The DNA for the CDR3 is TGCGCCAGCAGCTTGGGGACAGGGACTAATCAGCCCCAGCATTTT.

Turning to this clone: Within the sample, other DNA sequences also encode this same CDR3. The rearrangement uses TRBV6-2 or TRBV6-3 and TRBJ2-7, with D unresolved. The germline CDR1 and CDR2 sequences are MNHEY and SVGEGT. Trimming took off 4 bases at V and 0 bases at J, with 4 bases between the two ends. The CDR3 has 12 amino acids. The DNA of the CDR3 is TGTGCCAGCAGTTTCCGCTCCTACGAGCAGTACTTC. It encodes CASSFRSYEQYF.

The V gene is TRBV9, the J gene TRBJ2-3; 10 nucleotides agree with TRBD2. This CDR3 region has 15 residues. Germline V CDR1 and CDR2: SGDLS, YYNGEE. Trimming removed 0 bases from V and 5 bases from J; junction bases left unmatched: 3. The CDR3 protein is CASSVGLAGVDTQYF. The CDR3 DNA is TGTGCCAGCAGCGTAGGTCTAGCGGGGGTAGATACGCAGTATTTT.

V is TRBV5-5 and J is TRBJ2-7; tentatively, D is TRBD1 (6 bases). Trimming left V 4 bases short and J 3 bases short, with 14 bases between. The CDR3 runs 14 residues. CDR1 is SGHKS, CDR2 YYEKEE, per germline (reference sequence). In nucleotides, the CDR3 is TGTGCCAGCAGCAAACTCGGACAGCACTACGAGCAGTACTTC. It specifies CASSKLGQHYEQYF.